Below are 14 T cell receptor beta chains sequenced from a single sample in a study of blood T cell repertoires in COVID-19. Sequencing used immunoSEQ multiplex PCR; TCRdb keeps in-frame clones, though not all of them. This table holds 120,000 or so clones, over 80% found once. Material for sequencing was peripheral blood. The receptor set was obtained from a man aged 65 to 85 with acute or convalescent COVID-19.

This chain joins TRBV7-2 and TRBJ1-2; TRBD1 agrees at 9 bases. This CDR3 is built from 13 residues. J lost 6 bases, V lost 3 bases, and 2 bases had no gene match. Per germline, CDR1 SGHTA and CDR2 FQGNSA. The CDR3 here is CASSFRQGDGYTF. CDR3 DNA sequence: TGTGCCAGCAGCTTCCGACAGGGGGATGGCTACACCTTC.

The chain has TRBV11-3 and TRBJ2-2; D is uncertain. The germline gives CDR1 SGHNT, CDR2 YENEEA. The V end lost 5 bases, the J end lost 6 bases, and 4 bases lay between the germline ends. The CDR3 contains 11 residues. The CDR3, as DNA: TGTGCCAGCAGCCGGGCCGGGGAGCTGTTTTTT. Its translation: CASSRAGELFF.

V and J are TRBV5-8 and TRBJ1-2; tentatively, D is TRBD1 (6 bases). The V and J ends lost 4 bases and 4 bases respectively, with 8 bases between them. Germline assignment: CDR1 SGHTS and CDR2 YDEGEE. The CDR3 runs to 12 residues. CDR3 coding DNA: TGTGCCAGCAGCGCGACAGGCTATGGCTACACCTTC. Translation gives CASSATGYGYTF.

Notes on this clone: At one of its ends the junction is not consistent with the germline gene, which may arise from a read error. CDR3 coding DNA: TGTGCCAGCAGACTCCGACAGGGGACCTCCCACGAGCAGTACTTC. Residues: CASRLRQGTSHEQYF. The chain uses TRBV27 and TRBJ2-7; 8 nucleotides align to TRBD1. Germline-derived CDR1 and CDR2 are MNHEY and SMNVEV (reference sequence). The CDR3 extends over 15 amino acids.

V and J are TRBV2 and TRBJ1-1; TRBD1 aligns across 8 bases. V lost 4 bases to trimming and J lost 3 bases; unmatched junction nucleotides: 4. The CDR3 loop spans 14 amino acids. Germline assignment: CDR1 SNHLY and CDR2 FYNNEI. The DNA of the CDR3 is TGTGCCAGCAGTGGACAGGGGCTCTACACTGAAGCTTTCTTT. Translation gives CASSGQGLYTEAFF.

The CDR3 bases are TGTGCCAGCAGCGTGGCACCGGGACAGGGGGCTGAAGGTGGCTACACCTTC. It yields the protein CASSVAPGQGAEGGYTF. The V gene is TRBV9, the J gene TRBJ1-2; 12 nucleotides align to TRBD1. The CDR3 totals 17 residues. Germline V lookup: CDR1 SGDLS, CDR2 YYNGEE. V shed 2 bases and J 7 bases; nucleotides not matched to a gene: 12.

This clone was detected only a few times. V and J are TRBV5-6 and TRBJ1-1; TRBD1 matches 9 bases. This CDR3 is 14 amino acids long. Germline V gives CDR1 SGHDT, CDR2 YYEEEE. Unmatched junction bases numbered 6, after V lost 4 bases and J lost 5 bases. The CDR3 nucleotides are TGTGCCAGCAGCATAGACAGGGGGAGGACTGAAGCTTTCTTT. The encoded protein is CASSIDRGRTEAFF. Looking up the rest from reference TRBV5-6 and TRBJ1-1 gives the full variable domain: DAGVTQSPTHLIKTRGQQVTLRCSPKSGHDTVSWYQQALGQGPQFIFQYYEEEERQRGNFPDRFSGHQFPNYSSELNVNALLLGDSALYLCASSIDRGRTEAFFGQGTRLTVV.

This clone came up once. V usage is TRBV29-1 and J usage is TRBJ2-6; TRBD1 agrees at 11 bases. Germline trimming cut 5 bases from V and 0 bases from J; bases unmatched to any gene: 9. This CDR3 is 18 amino acids long. The germline V gene encodes CDR1 SQVTM and CDR2 ANQGSEA. In DNA form, the CDR3 reads TGCAGCGTTAGGGCGGCGGGGACAGGGGGCTCTGGGGCCAACGTCCTGACTTTC. Encoded protein: CSVRAAGTGGSGANVLTF. Together with reference TRBV29-1 and TRBJ2-6, the CDR3 gives the full variable domain: SAVISQKPSRDICQRGTSLTIQCQVDSQVTMMFWYRQQPGQSLTLIATANQGSEATYESGFVIDKFPISRPNLTFSTLTVSNMSPEDSSIYLCSVRAAGTGGSGANVLTFGAGSRLTVL.

The chain links TRBV5-1 to TRBJ2-2; 14 bases are a match to TRBD2. Germline V gene sequence: CDR1 SGHRS, CDR2 YFSETQ. This CDR3 has 16 amino acids. Trimming cost V 4 bases and J 4 bases; bases outside gene matches: 3. The CDR3 sequence: CASSGLAGGGTGELFF. The CDR3, as DNA: TGCGCCAGCAGCGGACTAGCGGGGGGAGGCACCGGGGAGCTGTTTTTT.

This clone was recorded a few times. The V and J genes are TRBV28 and TRBJ2-7; 8 bases fit TRBD1. There are 13 residues in the CDR3. After removal of 9 bases from V and 3 bases from J, the junction contained 7 bases not matched to a gene. From germline, CDR1 is MDHEN and CDR2 SYDVKM. The CDR3 nucleotides read TGTGCCAGTGACAGGGGAAGGTTCTACGAGCAGTACTTC. Protein product: CASDRGRFYEQYF.

This clone came up a few times. The chain combines TRBV6-5 with TRBJ2-1, with a tentative D call TRBD2 (5 bases). Germline values: CDR1 MNHEY, CDR2 SVGAGI. The V end lost 0 bases, the J end lost 0 bases, and 6 bases lay between the germline ends. The CDR3 totals 15 residues. The CDR3 DNA reads as TGTGCCAGCAGTTACTCGGGGAGCTCCTACAATGAGCAGTTCTTC. It is translated as CASSYSGSSYNEQFF.

The chain has TRBV5-1 and TRBJ1-2; the D is unclear. The V gene lost 4 bases and the J gene lost 5 bases, with 15 bases spanning the gap. The germline V gene has CDR1 SGHRS and CDR2 YFSETQ. The CDR3 is made up of 14 amino acids. The CDR3 DNA follows: TGCGCCAGCAGCGACGAAATGGGAGAGTATGGCTACACCTTC. This translates into CASSDEMGEYGYTF.

The rearrangement links TRBV7-8 to TRBJ1-2, with TRBD1 matching over 9 bases. V lost 5 bases and J lost 6; bases outside the gene matches: 4. CDR3 length: 13 amino acids. Per the germline V gene, CDR1 is SGHVS and CDR2 is FQNEAQ. CDR3 DNA sequence: TGTGCCAGCAGCGCCGGGACAGGGAATGGCTACACCTTC. This sequence encodes CASSAGTGNGYTF.

The J gene is TRBJ2-2, the V gene TRBV24-1; 8 bases fit TRBD1. CDR1 and CDR2 (germline): KGHDR, SFDVKD. With V trimmed by 6 bases and J by 2 bases, 7 bases remained unmatched. The CDR3 spans 16 residues. The CDR3 loop is CATSRSGTGNTGELFF. CDR3 nucleotides: TGTGCCACCAGTCGCTCCGGGACAGGAAACACCGGGGAGCTGTTTTTT.